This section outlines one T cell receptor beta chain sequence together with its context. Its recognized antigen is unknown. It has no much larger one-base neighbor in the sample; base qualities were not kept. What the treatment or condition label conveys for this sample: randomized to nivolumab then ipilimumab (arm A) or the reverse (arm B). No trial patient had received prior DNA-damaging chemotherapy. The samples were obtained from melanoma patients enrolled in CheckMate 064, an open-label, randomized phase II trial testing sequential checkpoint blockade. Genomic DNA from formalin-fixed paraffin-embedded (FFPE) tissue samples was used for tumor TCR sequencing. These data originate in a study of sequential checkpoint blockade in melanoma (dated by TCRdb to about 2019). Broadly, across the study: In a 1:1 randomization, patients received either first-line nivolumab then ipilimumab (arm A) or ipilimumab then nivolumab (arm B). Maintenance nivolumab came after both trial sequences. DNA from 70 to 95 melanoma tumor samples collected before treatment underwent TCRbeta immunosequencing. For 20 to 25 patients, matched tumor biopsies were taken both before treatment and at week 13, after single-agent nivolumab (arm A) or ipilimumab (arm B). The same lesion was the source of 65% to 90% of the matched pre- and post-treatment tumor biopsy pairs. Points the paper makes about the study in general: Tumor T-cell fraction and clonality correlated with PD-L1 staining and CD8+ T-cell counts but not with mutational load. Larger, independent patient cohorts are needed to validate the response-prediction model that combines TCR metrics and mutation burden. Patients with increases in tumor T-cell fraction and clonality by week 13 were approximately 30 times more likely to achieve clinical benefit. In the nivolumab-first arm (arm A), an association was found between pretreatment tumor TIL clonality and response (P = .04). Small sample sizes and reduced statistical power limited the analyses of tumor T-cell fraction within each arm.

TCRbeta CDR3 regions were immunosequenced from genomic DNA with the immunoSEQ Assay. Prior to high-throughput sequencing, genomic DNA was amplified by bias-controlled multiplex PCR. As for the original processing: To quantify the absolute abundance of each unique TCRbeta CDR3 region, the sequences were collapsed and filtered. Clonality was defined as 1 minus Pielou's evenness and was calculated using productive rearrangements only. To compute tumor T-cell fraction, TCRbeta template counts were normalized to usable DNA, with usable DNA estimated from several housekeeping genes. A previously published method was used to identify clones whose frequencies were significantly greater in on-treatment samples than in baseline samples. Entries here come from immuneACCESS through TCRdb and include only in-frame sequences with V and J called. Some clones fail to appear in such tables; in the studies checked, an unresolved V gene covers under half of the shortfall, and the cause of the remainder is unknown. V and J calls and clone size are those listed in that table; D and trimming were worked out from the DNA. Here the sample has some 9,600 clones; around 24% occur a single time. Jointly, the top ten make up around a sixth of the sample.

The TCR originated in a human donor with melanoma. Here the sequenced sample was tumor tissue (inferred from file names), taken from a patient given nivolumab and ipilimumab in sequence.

Here is the DNA: TGTGCCTGGGGCGGTCCGCGGGGGCTTAGCAATCAGCCCCAGCATTTT. It specifies CAWGGPRGLSNQPQHF. The chain employs TRBV30 and TRBJ1-5, with TRBD1 as a weak D call on 6 bases. The CDR3 contains 16 residues, cysteine and phenylalanine counted. Just CDR3 DNA is preserved here, 48 bases in frame from base 1. The germline V gene (reference sequence) supplies CDR1 GTSNPN and CDR2 SVGIG. V gives up 5 bases and J gives up 0 bases, and the segment between their germline ends measures 17 bases. Supplemented by the reference TRBV30 and TRBJ1-5 proteins around the CDR3, the complete variable domain is SQTIHQWPATLVQPVGSPLSLECTVEGTSNPNLYWYRQAAGRGLQLLFYSVGIGQISSEVPQNLSASRPQDRQFILSSKKLLLSDSGFYLCAWGGPRGLSNQPQHFGDGTRLSIL.